The present TCR beta chain was sequenced within a study of T cells in women clearing cervical HPV infection. About the research overall: HLA type stays a possible confounder, typing being limited.

Profiling relied on immunoSEQ multiplex PCR, and the TCRdb table lists in-frame clones only, not all of them. This listing includes roughly 24,000 clones. Per the germline V gene, CDR1 is LNHDA and CDR2 is SQIVND (reference sequence). V gave up 7 bases and J gave up 6 bases; unmatched junction bases: 17. The CDR3 has 17 amino acids. A note on this clone: The antigen remains undetermined. The read halts 3 residues ahead of the CDR3 end, with the missing end drawn from the germline J gene.

Whole-study results and caveats: T-cell numbers per sample were unknown and may explain richness differences. CIN3+ cases had significantly higher TCR richness than controls; evenness did not differ.

The genes are TRBV19 and TRBJ2-2, with TRBD2 matching 7 bases. The TCR originated in a woman aged 18-69 years with a cervical HPV16 infection that either progressed to CIN3+ or cleared (not recorded which). Material for sequencing was blood buffy coat. CDR3 sequence reads: CASTQLGGFLGAGELFF. The CDR3 bases that were read are TGTGCCAGTACCCAACTGGGGGGGTTCTTAGGCGCCGGGGAG.